The rows below give T cell receptor beta chains drawn from one sample of a study of blood T cells in healthy people across ages. MiXCR, run by TCRdb on the 5' RACE reads, gives a single entry per CDR3 protein. This sample has around 1,800,000 distinct CDR3 sequences, with 30% to 40% found just once. The specimen was blood. All receptors come from a human donor in good health. CDR3s include the opening cysteine and the closing phenylalanine or tryptophan. The order of the fields is V gene, D gene, clone size, J gene, CDR3 DNA, CDR3 protein. D genes are given only for firm matches. Only part of the rows carry a size: once, few, many, or a class if the clone is expanded.

v_gene: TRBV5-1; d_gene: NA; abundance: NA; j_gene: TRBJ1-2; CDR3nt: TGCGCCAGCAGCTTCTCCGGATCCGGATACCGCGATGGCTACACCTTC; CDR3aa: CASSFSGSGYRDGYTF
v_gene: TRBV20-1; d_gene: TRBD2; abundance: few; j_gene: TRBJ2-3; CDR3nt: TGCAGTGCTAGAGCACTAGCGGGGGGGCCCACAGATACGCAGTATTTT; CDR3aa: CSARALAGGPTDTQYF
v_gene: TRBV4-3; d_gene: NA; abundance: NA; j_gene: TRBJ2-1; CDR3nt: TGCGCCAGCAGCCAAGAGGGGGTCGTGCACTACAATGAGCAGTTCTTC; CDR3aa: CASSQEGVVHYNEQFF
v_gene: TRBV5-1; d_gene: TRBD1; abundance: NA; j_gene: TRBJ2-1; CDR3nt: TGCGCCAGCAGCTTCGGGGGACAGGGTGGCGATGAGCAGTTCTTC; CDR3aa: CASSFGGQGGDEQFF
v_gene: TRBV29-1; d_gene: TRBD2; abundance: NA; j_gene: TRBJ2-1; CDR3nt: TGCAGCGTTGATGACCCCAGGACTAGCGGGGGGAATGAGCAGTTCTTC; CDR3aa: CSVDDPRTSGGNEQFF
v_gene: TRBV29-1; d_gene: NA; abundance: many; j_gene: TRBJ1-2; CDR3nt: TGCAGCGTCGACGACCGATACCTTGGCTACACCTTC; CDR3aa: CSVDDRYLGYTF
v_gene: TRBV4-2; d_gene: TRBD1; abundance: NA; j_gene: TRBJ2-7; CDR3nt: TGTGCCAGCAGCCAAGGTCGGTCGGGACAGTTCTACGAGCAGTACTTC; CDR3aa: CASSQGRSGQFYEQYF
v_gene: TRBV29-1; d_gene: TRBD1; abundance: NA; j_gene: TRBJ1-2; CDR3nt: TGCAGCGTTACAGGGGGGAACCTCTATGGCTACACCTTC; CDR3aa: CSVTGGNLYGYTF
v_gene: TRBV20-1; d_gene: TRBD2; abundance: few; j_gene: TRBJ2-3; CDR3nt: TGCAGTGCTCCCACGACTAGCGGGGCCCCAGATACGCAGTATTTT; CDR3aa: CSAPTTSGAPDTQYF
v_gene: TRBV6-5; d_gene: TRBD2; abundance: NA; j_gene: TRBJ2-3; CDR3nt: TGTGCCAGCAACCCAGCGGGGGGGGCGGGCGGTACGCAGTATTTT; CDR3aa: CASNPAGGAGGTQYF
v_gene: TRBV7-2; d_gene: NA; abundance: NA; j_gene: TRBJ1-4; CDR3nt: TGTGCCAGCAGCTTTTCCGCAGCTTCTGAAAAACTGTTTTTT; CDR3aa: CASSFSAASEKLFF
v_gene: TRBV6-1; d_gene: NA; abundance: NA; j_gene: TRBJ1-5; CDR3nt: TGTGCCAGTAGTGACAGCGACAATCAGCCCCAGCATTTT; CDR3aa: CASSDSDNQPQHF
v_gene: TRBV2; d_gene: TRBD2; abundance: few; j_gene: TRBJ2-1; CDR3nt: TGTGCCAGCAGGCGGGGGAGTATCAATGAGCAGTTCTTC; CDR3aa: CASRRGSINEQFF
v_gene: TRBV6-6; d_gene: NA; abundance: NA; j_gene: TRBJ2-7; CDR3nt: TGTGCCAGCAGGGACACCGGGACGGAGGCCTACGAGCAGTACTTC; CDR3aa: CASRDTGTEAYEQYF
v_gene: TRBV2; d_gene: TRBD1; abundance: NA; j_gene: TRBJ2-3; CDR3nt: TGTGCCAGCAGTGACGCGGGACAGGGTGCAGATACGCAGTATTTT; CDR3aa: CASSDAGQGADTQYF
v_gene: TRBV7-9; d_gene: NA; abundance: few; j_gene: TRBJ1-2; CDR3nt: TGTGCCAGCAGCTTAATAACGGGTTCCGCTAACTATGGCTACACCTTC; CDR3aa: CASSLITGSANYGYTF
v_gene: TRBV4-1; d_gene: TRBD1; abundance: few; j_gene: TRBJ1-2; CDR3nt: TGCGCCAGCAGCCAAGGGGGGACAGGGGGCGGCGGCTACACCTTC; CDR3aa: CASSQGGTGGGGYTF
v_gene: TRBV7-2; d_gene: TRBD2; abundance: NA; j_gene: TRBJ2-1; CDR3nt: TGTGCCAGCAGCTCGGTATACGGGGGGTATGAGCAGTTCTTC; CDR3aa: CASSSVYGGYEQFF
v_gene: TRBV4-3; d_gene: NA; abundance: NA; j_gene: TRBJ2-3; CDR3nt: TGCGCCAGCAGCCAGGCTTTCAGGGGCCGCACAGATACGCAGTATTTT; CDR3aa: CASSQAFRGRTDTQYF